The 26 T cell receptor beta chains below all came from one sample that was sequenced in a study of T-cell memory formation after mild COVID-19. TCRdb processed the 5' RACE reads anew with MiXCR; each CDR3 protein has one entry. Of about 360,000 distinct CDR3 sequences listed, approximately 15% are singletons. The sequenced sample consisted of PBMCs or a T cell subset sorted from them (not recorded which). Receptors were obtained from a man younger than 30 who had mild COVID-19 (a few samples of this study predate the infection). Cell type and time point are not known.

The rearrangement joins TRBV5-5 to TRBJ2-5; 12 bases match TRBD2. Germline trimming cut 2 bases from V and 5 bases from J; bases unmatched to any gene: 13. Germline CDR1 SGHKS, CDR2 YYEKEE (reference sequence). The CDR3 runs to 18 residues. The CDR3, as DNA: TGTGCCAGCAGCTTTATATCTAGCGGGGGGGTTTCGCGGGAGACCCAGTACTTC. It specifies CASSFISSGGVSRETQYF.

At least ten counts were recorded for this clonotype. The chain has TRBV11-2 and TRBJ2-7, with 7 positions matching TRBD1. Germline values: CDR1 SGHAT, CDR2 FQNNGV. The V and J ends lost 5 bases and 8 bases, in that order; junction bases with no gene match: 9. The CDR3 loop spans 13 amino acids. The CDR3 DNA sequence: TGTGCCAGCAGCCAAGGACAGGAGTACAAGCAGTACGTC. This translates into CASSQGQEYKQYV.

This clonotype was counted once. The chain is built from TRBV20-1 and TRBJ2-5, with a tentative D call TRBD1 (6 bases). The germline V gene encodes CDR1 DFQATT and CDR2 SNEGSKA (reference sequence). V was pared by 2 bases and J by 5 bases, with 12 bases between. The CDR3 length is 13 residues. CDR3 sequence (DNA): TGCAGTGCTAGAAGGACAGTACGGGAGACCCAGTACTTC. Its translation is CSARRTVRETQYF.

This clonotype was detected only a few times. This chain links TRBV4-2 with TRBJ2-2; the match to TRBD1 covers 8 bases. The CDR3 is made up of 16 amino acids. Trimming cost V 3 bases and J 7 bases; bases outside gene matches: 10. Germline V gene data show CDR1 as LGHNA and CDR2 as YNFKEQ. This chain's CDR3 is CASSQGDRLRGGELFF. The CDR3, as DNA: TGTGCCAGCAGCCAGGGGGACAGGCTAAGGGGCGGGGAGCTGTTTTTT.

This clonotype was seen only a few times. V gene TRBV11-2 combines with J gene TRBJ2-3; D not certain. V dropped 6 bases and J dropped 6 bases, with 13 bases sitting between them. The germline gives CDR1 SGHAT, CDR2 FQNNGV. This CDR3 comprises 13 residues. CDR3 amino acids: CASRAGDSDTQYF. The CDR3 DNA reads as TGTGCCAGCAGGGCAGGAGACTCGGATACGCAGTATTTT.

The J gene is TRBJ2-3, the V gene TRBV5-1; 12 nucleotides agree with TRBD2. The germline V gene encodes CDR1 SGHRS and CDR2 YFSETQ. The CDR3 has 15 residues. V lost 4 bases and J lost 10; bases outside the gene matches: 10. CDR3 loop: CASSPRLAGDPSQYF. The CDR3 region has the DNA TGCGCCAGCAGCCCCCGACTAGCGGGGGACCCATCGCAGTATTTT.

V usage is TRBV4-1 and J usage is TRBJ1-2; tentatively, D is TRBD1 (6 bases). Germline V gene sequence: CDR1 MGHRA, CDR2 YSYEKL. CDR3 length: 17 amino acids. Trimming took off 1 base at V and 3 bases at J, with 18 bases between the two ends. The chain's CDR3 is CASSQAAGEPTYYGYTF. DNA of the CDR3: TGCGCCAGCAGCCAAGCCGCAGGGGAGCCTACATACTATGGCTACACCTTC.

This clonotype was observed a handful of times. The V and J genes are TRBV7-8 and TRBJ1-5, with no clear D. There are 17 residues in the CDR3. Germline V gene data show CDR1 as SGHVS and CDR2 as FQNEAQ. Trimming took off 3 bases at V and 6 bases at J, with 21 bases between the two ends. This CDR3 is CASSLGSRVEAAQPQHF. CDR3 nucleotide sequence: TGTGCCAGCAGCTTGGGATCCAGAGTGGAGGCGGCTCAGCCCCAGCATTTT.

The chain links TRBV7-9 to TRBJ2-5; no definite D call. The germline gives CDR1 SEHNR, CDR2 FQNEAQ (reference sequence). The CDR3 covers 13 residues. The V end was cut by 3 bases, the J end by 0 bases, with 5 bases between. The DNA for the CDR3 is TGTGCCAGCAGCTTCGTTTACCAAGAGACCCAGTACTTC. It specifies CASSFVYQETQYF.

This clonotype was detected many times. The DNA of the CDR3 is TGCGCCAGCAGCTTGGCGGCGGGCATGAACACCGGGGAGCTGTTTTTT. It encodes CASSLAAGMNTGELFF. This sequence joins TRBV5-1 and TRBJ2-2, with D perhaps matching TRBD2 (5 bases). The germline V gene encodes CDR1 SGHRS and CDR2 YFSETQ. The CDR3 extends over 16 amino acids. V was cut by 0 bases and J by 1 base, with 10 bases left in between. Supplemented by reference TRBV5-1 and TRBJ2-2, the full variable domain reads KAGVTQTPRYLIKTRGQQVTLSCSPISGHRSVSWYQQTPGQGLQFLFEYFSETQRNKGNFPGRFSGRQFSNSRSEMNVSTLELGDSALYLCASSLAAGMNTGELFFGEGSRLTVL.

In this sample, this clonotype turned up a few times. The chain is built from TRBV5-6 and TRBJ2-7; D might be TRBD2 (6 bases). Trimming removed 0 bases at V and 6 bases at J, with 16 bases between. Germline CDR1 SGHDT, CDR2 YYEEEE. This CDR3 has 15 amino acids. CDR3 in amino acids: CASSLVGTGVVEQYF. CDR3 sequence (DNA): TGTGCCAGCAGCTTGGTTGGGACGGGGGTTGTCGAGCAGTACTTC.

The CDR3 loop is CASGIWETQYF. The CDR3 DNA reads TGTGCCAGTGGGATTTGGGAGACCCAGTACTTC. J is TRBJ2-5 and V is TRBV27; D is ambiguous. Per germline, CDR1 MNHEY and CDR2 SMNVEV (reference sequence). There are 11 residues in the CDR3. Trimming removed 9 bases at V and 5 bases at J, with 10 bases between.

CDR3 in amino acids: CAISATSGGPDDEQFF. The CDR3 DNA follows: TGTGCCATCAGTGCAACTAGCGGGGGGCCGGATGATGAGCAGTTCTTC. The gene calls are TRBV10-3 and TRBJ2-1, with 12 bases lining up with TRBD2. J was trimmed by 8 bases and V by 4 bases; bases with no gene match: 9. The CDR3 has 16 residues. The germline CDR1 and CDR2 sequences are ENHRY and SYGVKD.

The gene calls are TRBV20-1 and TRBJ1-5; 8 bases line up with TRBD1. Germline CDR1 reads DFQATT; CDR2 reads SNEGSKA (reference sequence). The CDR3 loop spans 14 amino acids. V dropped 3 bases and J dropped 2; count of bases not matched to a gene: 3. The CDR3 bases are TGCAGTGCTAGTTTACAGGGGGGCAATCAGCCCCAGCATTTT. It yields the protein CSASLQGGNQPQHF.

This clonotype was picked up many times. CDR3 sequence: CASRRRDTGTGVAKNIQYF. The CDR3 DNA is TGTGCCAGCAGACGACGGGACACCGGGACCGGAGTAGCCAAAAACATTCAGTACTTC. The gene calls are TRBV6-5 and TRBJ2-4; tentative D call: TRBD1 (6 bases). Germline V gene lookup returns CDR1 MNHEY and CDR2 SVGAGI. V lost 6 bases and J lost 0, with 24 bases in between. This CDR3 has 19 residues.

The chain links TRBV24-1 to TRBJ2-3, with a possible D match to TRBD1 (5 bases). CDR3 length: 13 residues. CDR1 KGHDR and CDR2 SFDVKD come from the germline V gene. V lost 4 bases and J lost 3, with 7 bases in between. CDR3: CATSESGTDTQYF. CDR3 sequence (DNA): TGTGCCACCAGTGAATCAGGGACAGATACGCAGTATTTT.

The CDR3 protein is CASSQEVGAAGTETQYF. DNA for the CDR3: TGTGCCAGCAGCCAAGAGGTTGGAGCAGCTGGGACGGAGACCCAGTACTTC. The chain joins TRBV4-2 to TRBJ2-5; D may be TRBD1 or TRBD2 (5 bases each). Trimming removed 0 bases from V and 5 bases from J, with 19 bases in between. This CDR3 contains 17 residues. In germline, CDR1 is LGHNA, CDR2 YNFKEQ.

In its sample, this clonotype was seen a few times. The genes are TRBV7-3 and TRBJ2-1; 8 bases align to TRBD2. The V and J ends lost 8 bases and 9 bases, in that order; junction bases with no gene match: 9. The V gene's germline CDR1 is SGHTA and CDR2 FQGTGA. This CDR3 has 13 amino acids. The DNA of the CDR3 is TGTGCCAGCGGGAGTCGGGGGGGCAGTGAGCAGTTCTTC. This gives the protein CASGSRGGSEQFF.

The chain joins TRBV2 to TRBJ2-5; TRBD1 might be the D (6 bases). The V gene's germline CDR1 is SNHLY and CDR2 FYNNEI. Trimming left V 8 bases short and J 5 bases short, with 9 bases between. This CDR3 has 11 residues. DNA of the CDR3: TGTGCCAGCCAGGGGTTGGAGACCCAGTACTTC. It specifies CASQGLETQYF.

The rearrangement uses TRBV5-4 and TRBJ2-7, with D perhaps matching TRBD2 (5 bases). Per the germline V gene, CDR1 is SGHNT and CDR2 is YYREEE (reference sequence). CDR3 length: 13 residues. The V gene lost 1 base and the J gene lost 9 bases, with 14 bases spanning the gap. The CDR3 nucleotides are TGTGCCAGCAGCTTGACCGAGGGTCGGGTGCAGTACTTC. This codes for CASSLTEGRVQYF.

This chain connects TRBV20-1 to TRBJ1-1; D gene ambiguous. Germline assignment: CDR1 DFQATT and CDR2 SNEGSKA (reference sequence). The CDR3 consists of 14 residues. V gave up 1 base and J gave up 0 bases, with 9 bases separating them. CDR3 sequence (DNA): TGCAGTGCTAGAGGTCTAAATTTGAACACTGAAGCTTTCTTT. It encodes CSARGLNLNTEAFF.

The table lists this clonotype with many counts. This chain uses TRBV12-3 or TRBV12-4 with TRBJ1-1; D is possibly TRBD1 (5 bases). The CDR3 contains 14 residues. The V end lost 2 bases, the J end lost 6 bases, and 13 bases lay between the germline ends. CDR3 amino acids: CASSLRGGGPEAFF. In nucleotides, the CDR3 is TGTGCCAGCAGTTTAAGGGGTGGTGGCCCTGAAGCTTTCTTT.

The chain joins TRBV20-1 to TRBJ2-1, with D tentatively TRBD1 or TRBD2 (7 bases each). Germline-derived CDR1 and CDR2 are DFQATT and SNEGSKA (reference sequence). V lost 0 bases and J 8 bases, leaving 14 bases between the germline ends. The CDR3 has 14 residues. The CDR3 DNA reads TGCAGTGCTAGAGACGTGGCAGGGGGGGATGAGCAGTTCTTC. Translating gives CSARDVAGGDEQFF.

This clonotype was found a few times. V usage is TRBV4-1 and J usage is TRBJ1-5; D is unclear. The CDR3 extends over 13 amino acids. Looked up from germline, CDR1 is MGHRA and CDR2 is YSYEKL. V shed 1 base and J shed 7 bases, with 8 bases lying between them. As DNA, the CDR3 is TGCGCCAGCAGCCAAGTTGGTGAGCAGCCCCAGCATTTT. Its translation is CASSQVGEQPQHF.

This clonotype occurred a few times. The rearrangement joins TRBV18 to TRBJ2-3; 9 nucleotides line up with TRBD2. V dropped 3 bases and J dropped 5; count of bases not matched to a gene: 3. This CDR3 comprises 14 residues. From germline, CDR1 is KGHSH and CDR2 LQKENI. The CDR3 bases are TGTGCCAGCTCACCGGCGGGGGGGCAAGATACGCAGTATTTT. Translated, it gives CASSPAGGQDTQYF.

This clonotype was seen a few times. This chain joins TRBV20-1 and TRBJ2-5; no clear D. Trimming pared 3 bases from V and 5 bases from J, leaving 10 bases between. The CDR3 has 12 residues. In germline, CDR1 is DFQATT, CDR2 SNEGSKA (reference sequence). CDR3 in amino acids: CSARTPGETQYF. The CDR3 nucleotides read TGCAGTGCTAGGACCCCGGGTGAGACCCAGTACTTC.